This T cell receptor beta chain stems from a study of identical twins. General study results and limits: Invariant MAIT and iNKT cells are populations that could partly confound zero-insertion analyses. While abundant cord blood beta clonotypes carried fewer insertions, memory repertoires showed no such pattern.

TCRdb re-analysed the 5' RACE reads in MiXCR, keeping a single row per CDR3 protein. This sample has about 430,000 distinct CDR3 sequences, with under 20% found just once. This clonotype was counted a few times. Its specificity is unknown. The V segment lost 7 bases and the J segment 9 bases; nucleotides outside the gene matches: 10. Germline V gives CDR1 SQVTM, CDR2 ANQGSEA. CDR3 size: 13 residues. The chain uses TRBV29-1 and TRBJ2-1, with TRBD1 matching 9 bases. Sequencing was carried out using naive T cells sorted from blood. The TCR originated in a man aged 45-65 years in good health. CDR3 sequence (DNA): TGCAGCGACCGACAGGGGGTAGGGTCTGAGCAGTTCTTC. Translated: CSDRQGVGSEQFF.